This T cell receptor (beta chain) originates from a study of prognosis after radiotherapy for stage I lung cancer. The V gene's germline CDR1 is MNHEY and CDR2 SMNVEV (reference sequence). The CDR3 has 16 residues. V dropped 6 bases and J dropped 4; count of bases not matched to a gene: 12. Amplification of the TCR beta CDR3 (from genomic DNA) was done by two-round multiplex PCR. Individual primers that were specific to each TRBV and TRBJ gene served in first-round PCR. TCRdb passed the multiplex PCR reads through MiXCR, listing each CDR3 protein once. The top ten clones hold more than 15% of a sample with fewer than 40,000 distinct CDR3 sequences, about half of them seen once.

This TCR was sampled from a donor at least 50 years old with non-small cell lung cancer. The chain combines TRBV27 with TRBJ2-7; 10 nucleotides align to TRBD2. Source: PBMCs, taken before or after stereotactic body radiation therapy (not recorded which). The CDR3, as DNA: TGTGCCAGCAGGCCACAGCGGACTAGCGGACTATACGAGCAGTACTTC. Protein sequence: CASRPQRTSGLYEQYF.